The 26 T cell receptor beta chains in this list originate from one sample, sequenced in a study of shared clonotypes between healthy human individuals (dated by TCRdb to 2020 to 2021). The method was the immunoSEQ multiplex PCR assay. TCRdb's version of the immuneACCESS table is confined to in-frame rearrangements and falls short of the full clone set. An unresolved V gene accounts for under half of the shortfall where checked; the remainder is of unknown origin. This sample comprises about 490,000 clones, 75% to 85% of them detected only once. 13% of the sample goes to the ten largest clones. Sequencing was performed on PBMCs. The receptors shown here come from a woman aged 40-49 years in good health. Some clones in this sample may be carry-over from other donors' samples.

The rearrangement joins TRBV10-1 to TRBJ2-7, with D maybe TRBD2 (5 bases). Trimming cost V 7 bases and J 5 bases, with 12 bases left between them. Germline values: CDR1 WNHNN, CDR2 SYGVQD (reference sequence). The length of the CDR3 is 12 residues. This CDR3 reads CASIGESDEQYF. The CDR3 region has the DNA TGCGCCAGCATCGGGGAATCGGACGAGCAGTACTTC.

This clone has a handful of counts. The chain carries TRBV11-2 and TRBJ2-3; perhaps TRBD2 as D (5 bases). CDR1 is SGHAT and CDR2 is FQNNGV in the germline V gene. Between the trimmed V and J ends, which lost 7 bases and 8 bases, there was a span of 16 bases. The CDR3 contains 13 residues. The CDR3: CASILASGRTQYF. Here the CDR3 DNA reads TGTGCCAGCATCCTAGCTTCTGGCCGTACGCAGTATTTT.

The table lists this clone with a few counts. This sample includes further DNA sequences coding for the same CDR3. The chain couples TRBV18 to TRBJ2-7; 8 bases align to TRBD2. There are 14 residues in the CDR3. The germline V gene has CDR1 KGHSH and CDR2 LQKENI. After removal of 3 bases from V and 5 bases from J, the junction contained 6 bases not matched to a gene. The CDR3 protein is CASSPGTGGDEQYF. The CDR3 nucleotides read TGTGCCAGCTCACCGGGAACGGGAGGGGACGAGCAGTACTTC.

This clone was counted a few times. This chain uses TRBV5-1 with TRBJ2-3, with no clear D. The length of the CDR3 is 14 residues. Deletions cut 0 bases from V and 4 bases from J, with 9 bases between. Germline CDR1 reads SGHRS; CDR2 reads YFSETQ. In DNA form, the CDR3 reads TGCGCCAGCAGCTTGGGGGGTAAGGCAGATACGCAGTATTTT. Its protein product is CASSLGGKADTQYF.

This sequence joins TRBV7-2 and TRBJ2-3; possibly TRBD2 for D (6 bases). In germline, CDR1 is SGHTA, CDR2 FQGNSA. V gave up 7 bases and J gave up 5 bases, with 10 bases separating them. The CDR3 is 12 amino acids. CDR3 in amino acids: CASNPGGDTQYF. CDR3 DNA: TGTGCCAGCAACCCCGGGGGAGATACGCAGTATTTT.

The rearrangement joins TRBV29-1 to TRBJ1-2, with a possible D match to TRBD1 (5 bases). Trimming cost V 7 bases and J 7 bases, with 28 bases left between them. This CDR3 region has 16 residues. Germline-derived CDR1 and CDR2 are SQVTM and ANQGSEA. This CDR3 reads CSAITGREVERGGYTF. As DNA, the CDR3 is TGCAGCGCCATCACTGGCAGGGAGGTAGAACGAGGTGGCTACACCTTC.

This chain uses TRBV7-8 with TRBJ2-7; 9 nucleotides line up with TRBD2. The CDR3 is made up of 14 amino acids. After removal of 4 bases from V and 6 bases from J, the junction contained 7 bases not matched to a gene. Germline V gene data show CDR1 as SGHVS and CDR2 as FQNEAQ. The CDR3 region has the DNA TGTGCCAGCAGCTGGGGGTTGACTAGCGGCGAGCAGTACTTC. Amino acids: CASSWGLTSGEQYF. The full variable domain, completed using reference TRBV7-8 and TRBJ2-7, is GAGVSQSPRYKVAKRGQDVALRCDPISGHVSLFWYQQALGQGPEFLTYFQNEAQLDKSGLPSDRFFAERPEGSVSTLKIQRTQQEDSAVYLCASSWGLTSGEQYFGPGTRLTVT.

The chain is built from TRBV19 and TRBJ2-5, with 7 nucleotides matching TRBD1. The CDR3 extends over 14 amino acids. V lost 7 bases to trimming and J lost 0 bases; unmatched junction nucleotides: 5. Per the germline V gene, CDR1 is LNHDA and CDR2 is SQIVND (reference sequence). CDR3 in amino acids: CASTNTGDQETQYF. Here the CDR3 DNA reads TGTGCCAGTACCAATACAGGGGACCAAGAGACCCAGTACTTC.

V is TRBV30 and J is TRBJ1-2; no clear D gene. This CDR3 is built from 11 residues. CDR1 and CDR2 from the germline V gene are GTSNPN and SVGIG (reference sequence). Trimming shortened V by 2 bases and J by 9 bases, and 10 bases separated the two germline ends. CDR3 sequence: CAWSSYDRYTF. Here the CDR3 DNA reads TGTGCCTGGAGTTCGTACGACCGCTACACCTTC.

V usage is TRBV5-1 and J usage is TRBJ2-5; D may be TRBD2 (5 bases). Germline CDR1 and CDR2: SGHRS and YFSETQ. The length of the CDR3 is 14 residues. V lost 0 bases, J lost 7 bases, and 13 bases lay in between. CDR3 sequence reads: CASSLGGLSGTQYF. The CDR3 DNA sequence: TGCGCCAGCAGCTTGGGAGGACTGAGCGGGACCCAGTACTTC.

This clone was observed a few times. The genes are TRBV4-2 and TRBJ2-6; weak D call: TRBD1 (6 bases). V was shortened by 0 bases and J by 1 base, with 7 bases between the two germline ends. Germline values: CDR1 LGHNA, CDR2 YNFKEQ. This CDR3 contains 16 residues. CDR3 amino acids: CASSQDRGSGANVLTF. As DNA, the CDR3 is TGTGCCAGCAGCCAAGACAGGGGATCTGGGGCCAACGTCCTGACTTTC.

This rearrangement joins TRBV29-1 to TRBJ1-5, with D possibly TRBD1 on 5 matching bases. This CDR3 has 13 residues. Germline V gene lookup returns CDR1 SQVTM and CDR2 ANQGSEA. V was trimmed by 4 bases and J by 2 bases, leaving 9 bases between them. CDR3: CSVAGDGNQPQHF. Here the CDR3 DNA reads TGCAGCGTTGCCGGGGACGGCAATCAGCCCCAGCATTTT.

This rearrangement joins TRBV5-4 to TRBJ2-3; D is unclear. V shed 0 bases and J shed 4 bases, with 6 bases lying between them. Per germline, CDR1 SGHNT and CDR2 YYREEE (reference sequence). CDR3 length equals 13 residues. The CDR3: CASSLANPDTQYF. The CDR3 coding sequence is TGTGCCAGCAGCTTGGCCAACCCAGATACGCAGTATTTT.

The rearrangement links TRBV5-6 to TRBJ1-4, with TRBD1 identical over 9 bases. Unmatched junction bases numbered 4, after V lost 4 bases and J lost 0 bases. CDR1 SGHDT and CDR2 YYEEEE come from the germline V gene. The CDR3 spans 16 residues. CDR3 amino acids: CASSPGTGSTNEKLFF. DNA of the CDR3: TGTGCCAGCAGCCCTGGGACAGGGTCAACTAATGAAAAACTGTTTTTT.

This chain joins TRBV30 and TRBJ1-3; D remains ambiguous. Trimming shortened V by 5 bases and J by 4 bases, and 6 bases separated the two germline ends. Germline V gives CDR1 GTSNPN, CDR2 SVGIG (reference sequence). The CDR3 totals 11 residues. Here the CDR3 reads CAWDSGNTIYF. In DNA, the CDR3 is TGTGCCTGGGACTCGGGAAACACCATATATTTT. Full variable domain (outside the CDR3, taken from reference TRBV30 and TRBJ1-3): SQTIHQWPATLVQPVGSPLSLECTVEGTSNPNLYWYRQAAGRGLQLLFYSVGIGQISSEVPQNLSASRPQDRQFILSSKKLLLSDSGFYLCAWDSGNTIYFGEGSWLTVV.

The rearrangement joins TRBV7-3 to TRBJ2-1, with 11 bases matching TRBD2. The germline CDR1 and CDR2 sequences are SGHTA and FQGTGA. This CDR3 region has 14 residues. With 6 bases clipped from V and 6 bases from J, the junction kept 4 bases outside the gene matches. CDR3 nucleotide sequence: TGTGCCAGCAGTCTAGCGGGAGGAGGCAATGAGCAGTTCTTC. This gives the protein CASSLAGGGNEQFF.

The chain couples TRBV7-3 to TRBJ2-3, with TRBD1 matching 7 bases. Losses at the gene ends were 2 bases for V and 6 bases for J; bases not matched to a gene: 8. The CDR3 loop spans 15 amino acids. The V gene's germline CDR1 is SGHTA and CDR2 FQGTGA. The CDR3 region is CASSLEARGTDTQYF. CDR3 in DNA: TGTGCCAGCAGCTTAGAGGCCAGGGGGACGGATACGCAGTATTTT.

Concerning this clone itself: Additional DNA sequences in this sample encode the identical CDR3. This chain joins TRBV2 and TRBJ2-2; 13 bases match TRBD2. Germline CDR1 and CDR2: SNHLY and FYNNEI. With 6 bases clipped from V and 4 bases from J, the junction kept 2 bases outside the gene matches. CDR3 length equals 15 residues. The CDR3 loop is CASRGTSGATGELFF. The CDR3 DNA follows: TGTGCCAGCAGGGGGACTAGCGGGGCCACCGGGGAGCTGTTTTTT.

The CDR3 sequence: CASRRSQLNTGELFF. The CDR3 nucleotides read TGTGCCAGCAGGCGGAGTCAGCTTAACACCGGGGAGCTGTTTTTT. The chain is built from TRBV2 and TRBJ2-2; the D is unclear. The CDR3 contains 15 residues. With 6 bases removed from V and 2 bases from J, the gap between germline ends came to 13 bases. Per germline, CDR1 SNHLY and CDR2 FYNNEI.

This clone was counted only a few times. CDR3 bases: TGCAGCGTTGTGCAGAATGAAAAACTGTTTTTT. It codes for CSVVQNEKLFF. The chain couples TRBV29-1 to TRBJ1-4; D unclear. Looked up from germline, CDR1 is SQVTM and CDR2 is ANQGSEA. CDR3 length equals 11 residues. V was clipped by 4 bases and J by 5 bases, with 5 bases between them.

The chain joins TRBV29-1 to TRBJ2-1; 10 bases map to TRBD1. Germline V lookup: CDR1 SQVTM, CDR2 ANQGSEA. Trimming took 0 bases from V and 2 from J; bases not matched to a gene: 10. The CDR3 runs to 18 residues. CDR3 residues: CSVEERDRGEGTYNEQFF. The CDR3 DNA reads as TGCAGCGTTGAAGAAAGGGACAGGGGAGAAGGCACCTACAATGAGCAGTTCTTC.

The rearrangement joins TRBV7-8 to TRBJ2-1; D remains ambiguous. Trimming shortened V by 4 bases and J by 9 bases, and 4 bases separated the two germline ends. Germline V gene data show CDR1 as SGHVS and CDR2 as FQNEAQ. This CDR3 region has 10 residues. The chain's CDR3 is CASSSGEQFF. The DNA of the CDR3 is TGTGCCAGCAGCTCGGGTGAGCAGTTCTTC.

Concerning this clone itself: A read error may produce the germline difference seen at one junction end. The CDR3 reads CASSIGIREYNEQFF. CDR3 nucleotide sequence: TGTGCTAGCAGCATCGGAATCAGGGAATACAATGAGCAGTTCTTC. The rearrangement links TRBV7-7 to TRBJ2-1, with a weak D call TRBD1 (5 bases). This CDR3 has 15 amino acids. Germline V gene data show CDR1 as SSHAT and CDR2 as FNYEAQ (reference sequence).

The sample holds one count of this clone. The J gene is TRBJ1-1, the V gene TRBV18; D remains ambiguous. The ends were cut back, 0 bases at V and 1 base at J, with 6 bases in the middle. The CDR3 extends over 14 amino acids. Germline CDR1 reads KGHSH; CDR2 reads LQKENI. The CDR3 loop is CASSPPRGNTEAFF. Written as DNA, the CDR3 is TGTGCCAGCTCACCACCGCGGGGGAACACTGAAGCTTTCTTT. Looking up the rest from reference TRBV18 and TRBJ1-1 gives the full variable domain: NAGVMQNPRHLVRRRGQEARLRCSPMKGHSHVYWYRQLPEEGLKFMVYLQKENIIDESGMPKERFSAEFPKEGPSILRIQQVVRGDSAAYFCASSPPRGNTEAFFGQGTRLTVV.

V and J are TRBV5-1 and TRBJ2-3; 14 nucleotides agree with TRBD2. Germline CDR1 reads SGHRS; CDR2 reads YFSETQ. The CDR3 totals 16 residues. J lost 4 bases, V lost 1 base, and 2 bases had no gene match. For the CDR3, the DNA is TGCGCCAGCAGCTTGAGACTAGCGGGAGGGGCAGATACGCAGTATTTT. Amino acids: CASSLRLAGGADTQYF.

The J gene is TRBJ2-3, the V gene TRBV29-1; 9 bases line up with TRBD2. Germline V gene data show CDR1 as SQVTM and CDR2 as ANQGSEA. The CDR3 extends over 14 amino acids. V trimming: 5 bases; J trimming: 8 bases; junction bases outside the gene matches: 11. CDR3 bases: TGCAGCGTTTCCGATAGCGGGGGAGATGGTACGCAGTATTTT. This gives the protein CSVSDSGGDGTQYF.